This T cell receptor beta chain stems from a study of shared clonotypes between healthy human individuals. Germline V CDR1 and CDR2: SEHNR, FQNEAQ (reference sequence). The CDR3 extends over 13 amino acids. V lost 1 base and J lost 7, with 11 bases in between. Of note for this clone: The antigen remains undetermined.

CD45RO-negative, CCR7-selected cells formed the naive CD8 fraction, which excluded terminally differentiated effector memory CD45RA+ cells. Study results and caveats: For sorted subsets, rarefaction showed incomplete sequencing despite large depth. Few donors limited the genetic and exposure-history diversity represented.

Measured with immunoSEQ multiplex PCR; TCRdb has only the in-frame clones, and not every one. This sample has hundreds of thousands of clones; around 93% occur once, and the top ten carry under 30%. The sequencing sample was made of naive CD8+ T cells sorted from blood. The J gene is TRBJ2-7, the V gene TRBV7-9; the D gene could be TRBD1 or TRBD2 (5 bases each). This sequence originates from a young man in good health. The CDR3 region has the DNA TGTGCCAGCAGCTTAGATCAGGGAGAAGAGCAGTACTTC. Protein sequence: CASSLDQGEEQYF.